These 30 T cell receptor beta chains share one sample of origin, sequenced in a study of shared clonotypes between healthy human individuals. Assay used: immunoSEQ multiplex PCR; TCRdb lists only in-frame clones, some missing. The table records around 2.5 million clones, approximately 93% of them present only once. Input material: naive CD4+ T cells from PBMCs. Described subset: CD45RA+ positively selected. The receptors shown here come from a man aged 18 to 35 in good health. Some clones in this sample may be carry-over from other donors' samples.

The chain links TRBV9 to TRBJ1-2; the match to TRBD1 covers 8 bases. This CDR3 is 14 amino acids long. The junction had 6 bases not matched to a gene; V was cut back by 3 bases and J by 5 bases. Germline CDR1 is SGDLS and CDR2 is YYNGEE. The CDR3 loop reads CASSAADRGYGYTF. The CDR3 coding sequence is TGTGCCAGCAGCGCAGCCGACAGGGGATATGGCTACACCTTC.

CDR3 amino acids: CASSPGQRPVRAEAFF. The CDR3 nucleotides read TGTGCCAGCTCACCGGGACAGCGTCCCGTCCGGGCTGAAGCTTTCTTT. The rearrangement links TRBV18 to TRBJ1-1; 7 bases are a match to TRBD1. The V and J ends lost 3 bases and 6 bases, in that order; junction bases with no gene match: 13. Looked up from germline, CDR1 is KGHSH and CDR2 is LQKENI. This CDR3 contains 16 residues.

On this clone itself: This sample includes further DNA sequences coding for the same CDR3. The rearrangement uses TRBV7-3 and TRBJ2-7; no firm D call. Germline loops: CDR1 SGHTA, CDR2 FQGTGA. CDR3 length: 13 residues. V lost 5 bases to trimming and J lost 0 bases, with 8 bases between them. CDR3 in amino acids: CASSPSGSYEQYF. The CDR3 nucleotides are TGTGCCAGCAGCCCGTCCGGCTCCTACGAGCAGTACTTC.

The chain combines TRBV5-4 with TRBJ2-7; TRBD2 agrees at 11 bases. The junction had 8 bases not matched to a gene; V was cut back by 4 bases and J by 5 bases. CDR3 length equals 15 residues. Germline lookup yields CDR1 SGHNT and CDR2 YYREEE (reference sequence). This chain's CDR3 is CASSHSQLAGDEQYF. The CDR3 DNA follows: TGTGCCAGCAGCCACTCACAACTAGCGGGGGACGAGCAGTACTTC.

CDR3 protein: CASSDGTSTDTQYF. The CDR3 bases are TGTGCCAGCAGTGACGGTACTAGCACAGATACGCAGTATTTT. The rearrangement joins TRBV2 to TRBJ2-3; D call uncertain. V lost 3 bases and J 0 bases, leaving 7 bases between the germline ends. Per germline, CDR1 SNHLY and CDR2 FYNNEI. The CDR3 runs to 14 residues. Together with reference TRBV2 and TRBJ2-3, the CDR3 gives the full variable domain: EPEVTQTPSHQVTQMGQEVILRCVPISNHLYFYWYRQILGQKVEFLVSFYNNEISEKSEIFDDQFSVERPDGSNFTLKIRSTKLEDSAMYFCASSDGTSTDTQYFGPGTRLTVL.

The chain is built from TRBV4-3 and TRBJ2-7; weak D call: TRBD1 (6 bases). Deletions cut 4 bases from V and 0 bases from J, with 10 bases between. The CDR3 is 14 residues long. The germline V gene encodes CDR1 LGHNA and CDR2 YSLEER. The CDR3 region is CASSPQGSSYEQYF. CDR3 in DNA: TGCGCCAGCAGCCCACAGGGTAGCTCCTACGAGCAGTACTTC.

The chain links TRBV7-2 to TRBJ1-1; possibly TRBD1 for D (5 bases). Trimming shortened V by 4 bases and J by 4 bases, and 19 bases separated the two germline ends. The CDR3 contains 16 residues. Germline CDR1 is SGHTA and CDR2 is FQGNSA. CDR3 bases: TGTGCCAGCAGCTCCGGAGGGGCAGTACGGGGCACTGAAGCTTTCTTT. This sequence encodes CASSSGGAVRGTEAFF.

This rearrangement joins TRBV11-2 to TRBJ1-2, with 10 bases identical to TRBD1. Germline-derived CDR1 and CDR2 are SGHAT and FQNNGV. The CDR3 totals 17 residues. Trimming cost V 5 bases and J 0 bases; bases outside gene matches: 9. CDR3 DNA: TGTGCCAGCAGCACCCTCCGGGACAGGGGTACTAACTATGGCTACACCTTC. This translates into CASSTLRDRGTNYGYTF.

This clone appeared a single time. The rearrangement links TRBV28 to TRBJ1-1; D might be TRBD1 (6 bases). This CDR3 is 14 amino acids long. The V and J ends lost 6 bases and 3 bases respectively, with 14 bases between them. Germline lookup yields CDR1 MDHEN and CDR2 SYDVKM. The CDR3 loop is CASSGGQYYTEAFF. The CDR3 DNA reads as TGTGCCAGCAGCGGTGGACAGTATTACACTGAAGCTTTCTTT. Supplemented by reference TRBV28 and TRBJ1-1, the full variable domain reads DVKVTQSSRYLVKRTGEKVFLECVQDMDHENMFWYRQDPGLGLRLIYFSYDVKMKEKGDIPEGYSVSREKKERFSLILESASTNQTSMYLCASSGGQYYTEAFFGQGTRLTVV.

CDR3 coding DNA: TGTGCCAGCAGGAGAGACAGGGGGCCGGGAAAACTGTTTTTT. This encodes CASRRDRGPGKLFF. V and J are TRBV27 and TRBJ1-4, with 10 bases aligning to TRBD1. Unmatched junction bases numbered 8, after V lost 6 bases and J lost 10 bases. Germline CDR1 is MNHEY and CDR2 is SMNVEV (reference sequence). CDR3 length equals 14 residues.

The V gene is TRBV5-1, the J gene TRBJ1-1; D unresolved. The V end lost 2 bases, the J end lost 4 bases, and 12 bases lay between the germline ends. Germline CDR1 reads SGHRS; CDR2 reads YFSETQ. The CDR3 consists of 14 residues. The CDR3 DNA follows: TGCGCCAGCAGCTTCTTCGACACCTCCACTGAAGCTTTCTTT. It codes for CASSFFDTSTEAFF.

The gene calls are TRBV5-6 and TRBJ1-4; D is ambiguous. The length of the CDR3 is 14 residues. V was cut by 3 bases and J by 5 bases, with 11 bases left in between. Per the germline V gene, CDR1 is SGHDT and CDR2 is YYEEEE. The CDR3 is CASSSRGFNEKLFF. Here the CDR3 DNA reads TGTGCCAGCAGCTCCCGGGGATTCAATGAAAAACTGTTTTTT.

In regard to this clone: The sample has other DNA sequences that encode this CDR3 too. The chain combines TRBV28 with TRBJ1-2; weak D call: TRBD1 (5 bases). Trimming removed 5 bases from V and 5 bases from J, with 12 bases in between. Germline V CDR1 and CDR2: MDHEN, SYDVKM. The CDR3 consists of 13 residues. CDR3 in DNA: TGTGCCAGCAGTAAAGGTGGGACGTATGGCTACACCTTC. It is translated as CASSKGGTYGYTF.

The genes are TRBV2 and TRBJ1-1; D gene ambiguous. Germline-derived CDR1 and CDR2 are SNHLY and FYNNEI. The V gene lost 4 bases and the J gene lost 0 bases, with 15 bases spanning the gap. CDR3 length: 16 residues. Written as DNA, the CDR3 is TGTGCCAGCAGTGTGGAGCACCCTTATTTGAACACTGAAGCTTTCTTT. It is translated as CASSVEHPYLNTEAFF.

The chain couples TRBV7-9 to TRBJ2-7; 10 bases fit TRBD1. The germline CDR1 and CDR2 sequences are SEHNR and FQNEAQ (reference sequence). CDR3 size: 17 residues. Trimming removed 5 bases from V and 2 bases from J; junction bases left unmatched: 12. The CDR3 sequence: CASSPTWGDRGTYEQYF. The CDR3, as DNA: TGTGCCAGCAGCCCCACATGGGGGGACAGGGGAACCTACGAGCAGTACTTC.

The V and J genes are TRBV7-2 and TRBJ1-4; no clear D. This CDR3 contains 16 residues. V gave up 1 base and J gave up 8 bases, with 17 bases separating them. Germline CDR1 and CDR2: SGHTA and FQGNSA. The CDR3 nucleotides read TGTGCCAGCAGCTTAGTGGGTGGTTGGGGATTAGAAAAACTGTTTTTT. Its translation: CASSLVGGWGLEKLFF.

CDR3 sequence (DNA): TGTGCCAGCACCATCGGGGGGGCTGTGAGTGAAAAACTGTTTTTT. Amino acids: CASTIGGAVSEKLFF. The chain is built from TRBV28 and TRBJ1-4; maybe TRBD1 (6 bases). CDR1 and CDR2 (germline): MDHEN, SYDVKM. The V end lost 7 bases, the J end lost 7 bases, and 19 bases lay between the germline ends. The length of the CDR3 is 15 residues.

CDR3 sequence reads: CASSEGVAQDEQYF. The CDR3 bases are TGTGCCAGCAGCGAAGGGGTTGCCCAGGACGAGCAGTACTTC. The chain combines TRBV14 with TRBJ2-7; the D gene is possibly TRBD1 (5 bases). V shed 5 bases and J shed 5 bases, with 16 bases lying between them. From germline, CDR1 is SGHDN and CDR2 FVKESK. This CDR3 spans 14 amino acids.

This rearrangement joins TRBV5-1 to TRBJ1-5; 8 positions agree with TRBD1. The CDR3 covers 16 residues. With V trimmed by 4 bases and J by 4 bases, 10 bases remained unmatched. Germline assignment: CDR1 SGHRS and CDR2 YFSETQ. The CDR3 spells CASSPGTGRLNQPQHF. The CDR3 nucleotides read TGCGCCAGCAGCCCCGGGACAGGTCGTCTTAATCAGCCCCAGCATTTT.

The J gene is TRBJ1-4, the V gene TRBV28, with 7 bases matching TRBD1. V was clipped by 6 bases and J by 5 bases; unmatched bases: 6. The CDR3 consists of 14 residues. The germline gives CDR1 MDHEN, CDR2 SYDVKM. The CDR3 region is CASSAGTENEKLFF. In DNA, the CDR3 is TGTGCCAGCAGCGCCGGGACAGAAAATGAAAAACTGTTTTTT.

The genes are TRBV12-1 and TRBJ2-3; the DNA was not compared with TRBD1, the D call given in the table. TRBV12-1 is a pseudogene segment. The CDR3 is made up of 15 amino acids. This chain's CDR3 is CAGKRDRGCTDTQYF. The CDR3 DNA follows: TGTGCGGGCAAACGGGACAGGGGGTGCACAGATACGCAGTATTTT.

The CDR3 DNA sequence: TGTGCCAGCAGTGGATGGGCTAGCGGGAGGGCCAATACGCAGTATTTT. This translates into CASSGWASGRANTQYF. The chain combines TRBV6-1 with TRBJ2-3; 12 bases map to TRBD2. V shed 4 bases, J shed 7 bases, and the junction held 9 bases outside the gene matches. The CDR3 has 16 residues. Germline V gene data show CDR1 as MNHNS and CDR2 as SASEGT.

This chain links TRBV7-8 with TRBJ1-6; D perhaps matches TRBD1 (5 bases). The germline V gene encodes CDR1 SGHVS and CDR2 FQNEAQ. Trimming shortened V by 5 bases and J by 12 bases, and 17 bases separated the two germline ends. The CDR3 is made up of 14 amino acids. CDR3 loop: CASSPWSGFQPLHF. The CDR3 nucleotides read TGTGCCAGCAGCCCGTGGTCAGGGTTCCAACCCCTCCACTTT.

The J gene is TRBJ2-1, the V gene TRBV28; D may be TRBD2 (5 bases). Per the germline V gene, CDR1 is MDHEN and CDR2 is SYDVKM. Between the trimmed V and J ends, which lost 4 bases and 10 bases, there was a span of 14 bases. The CDR3 runs 13 residues. Written as DNA, the CDR3 is TGTGCCAGCAGTTATGGAGGAGTTGGGGAGCAGTTCTTC. The encoded protein is CASSYGGVGEQFF.

The chain couples TRBV2 to TRBJ2-1; a weak D match, TRBD2 (5 bases). The CDR3 consists of 15 residues. Germline V gene sequence: CDR1 SNHLY, CDR2 FYNNEI. Trimming removed 11 bases at V and 1 base at J, with 18 bases between. In DNA, the CDR3 is TGTGCCGGAGGCTTCCATACTTTGTCCTACAATGAGCAGTTCTTC. It specifies CAGGFHTLSYNEQFF.

The chain combines TRBV5-1 with TRBJ2-3; no clear D gene. The CDR3 consists of 16 residues. Trimming stripped 4 bases from V and 1 base from J, with 16 bases between. Per germline, CDR1 SGHRS and CDR2 YFSETQ. The CDR3, as DNA: TGCGCCAGCAGCCTGTCAAGGGCGGCGGGCACAGATACGCAGTATTTT. Residues: CASSLSRAAGTDTQYF. Combining the CDR3 with reference TRBV5-1 and TRBJ2-3 gives the whole variable domain KAGVTQTPRYLIKTRGQQVTLSCSPISGHRSVSWYQQTPGQGLQFLFEYFSETQRNKGNFPGRFSGRQFSNSRSEMNVSTLELGDSALYLCASSLSRAAGTDTQYFGPGTRLTVL.

This chain joins TRBV6-5 and TRBJ2-7; D call uncertain. Between the trimmed V and J ends, which lost 0 bases and 2 bases, there was a span of 11 bases. Germline values: CDR1 MNHEY, CDR2 SVGAGI. This CDR3 has 15 residues. The CDR3 sequence is CASSYSAARTYEQYF. For the CDR3, the DNA is TGTGCCAGCAGTTACTCGGCAGCCAGAACCTACGAGCAGTACTTC.

The V gene is TRBV2, the J gene TRBJ2-5, with 8 bases fitting TRBD2. With V trimmed by 5 bases and J by 2 bases, 7 bases remained unmatched. Germline CDR1 reads SNHLY; CDR2 reads FYNNEI. This CDR3 is 15 amino acids long. CDR3 DNA sequence: TGTGCCAGCAGTCCCGGGTTAGCGGGACAAGAGACCCAGTACTTC. This encodes CASSPGLAGQETQYF. Looking up the rest from reference TRBV2 and TRBJ2-5 gives the full variable domain: EPEVTQTPSHQVTQMGQEVILRCVPISNHLYFYWYRQILGQKVEFLVSFYNNEISEKSEIFDDQFSVERPDGSNFTLKIRSTKLEDSAMYFCASSPGLAGQETQYFGPGTRLLVL.

The rearrangement links TRBV27 to TRBJ1-5; D remains ambiguous. The V end lost 0 bases, the J end lost 5 bases, and 17 bases lay between the germline ends. Germline V CDR1 and CDR2: MNHEY, SMNVEV (reference sequence). The CDR3 extends over 17 amino acids. The DNA of the CDR3 is TGTGCCAGCAGTTTATCGGCGGGGTTGTGGACCGATCAGCCCCAGCATTTT. Its protein product is CASSLSAGLWTDQPQHF.

The rearrangement links TRBV29-1 to TRBJ2-3; 8 nucleotides line up with TRBD1. Germline CDR1 is SQVTM and CDR2 is ANQGSEA. The CDR3 totals 14 residues. With 6 bases clipped from V and 6 bases from J, the junction kept 11 bases outside the gene matches. CDR3 in DNA: TGCAGCGTCAACGAAGGGACAGGTGGCGATACGCAGTATTTT. Translated, it gives CSVNEGTGGDTQYF.